Described below is a single T cell receptor (beta chain) sequence and its context. Data came from immunoSEQ multiplex PCR; TCRdb stores just in-frame clones and leaves some out. The data contain some 1,400,000 clones, roughly 96% of them singletons. The data originate from a study of shared clonotypes between healthy human individuals. The CDR3 length is 16 residues. Trimming took off 1 base at V and 2 bases at J, with 14 bases between the two ends. Germline V gene sequence: CDR1 SGHNT, CDR2 YYREEE (reference sequence). What was sequenced was naive CD4+ T cells sorted from blood. Subset: CD45RA+ positively selected. The clonotype originates from a young man in good health. V usage is TRBV5-4 and J usage is TRBJ2-3; D is undetermined. CDR3 loop: CASSLNAYVSTDTQYF. CDR3 nucleotide sequence: TGTGCCAGCAGCTTGAACGCTTACGTTTCCACAGATACGCAGTATTTT.